Listed below are T cell receptor beta chains from one sample, sequenced in a study of blood T cells in healthy people across ages. Each CDR3 protein is one row after TCRdb ran MiXCR on the 5' RACE reads. The sample shows under 2 million distinct CDR3 sequences, about 35% of them seen only once. The specimen sequenced was blood. The receptor source for this set is a woman aged 25 to 39 in good health. CDR3s include the opening cysteine and the closing phenylalanine or tryptophan. D genes are given only for firm matches. Rows may omit the clone size; those that give it use once, few, many or a size class.

len	v_gene	abundance	j_gene	d_gene	CDR3aa	CDR3nt
18	TRBV10-3	few	TRBJ1-4	-	CAISDGIAGPISNEKLFF	TGTGCCATCAGTGACGGTATAGCGGGGCCCATCTCTAATGAAAAACTGTTTTTT
12	TRBV27	few	TRBJ2-1	-	CASKPPGNEQFF	TGTGCCAGCAAACCCCCCGGCAATGAGCAGTTCTTC
14	TRBV10-3	-	TRBJ2-4	-	CAISEDSRGHIQYF	TGTGCCATCAGTGAGGACTCGAGAGGGCACATTCAGTACTTC
14	TRBV3-1	-	TRBJ2-1	-	CASSPKITGNEQFF	TGTGCCAGCAGCCCCAAGATAACAGGGAATGAGCAGTTCTTC
15	TRBV20-1	-	TRBJ2-1	-	CSALDLARGYNEQFF	TGCAGTGCTTTAGACCTAGCGAGGGGTTACAATGAGCAGTTCTTC
18	TRBV28	-	TRBJ1-4	-	CASESVQERDGWSEKLFF	TGTGCCAGCGAGAGTGTCCAGGAAAGGGATGGTTGGAGTGAAAAACTGTTTTTT
15	TRBV5-5	-	TRBJ1-5	-	CASSLQGSGNQPQHF	TGTGCCAGCAGCTTACAGGGATCCGGGAATCAGCCCCAGCATTTT
15	TRBV20-1	-	TRBJ1-5	-	CSAGPGVDSNQPQHF	TGTAGTGCCGGACCAGGGGTGGACAGCAATCAGCCCCAGCATTTT
14	TRBV28	few	TRBJ2-5	-	CASSPQGIQETQYF	TGTGCCAGCAGTCCCCAGGGGATACAAGAGACCCAGTACTTC
15	TRBV21-1	-	TRBJ2-5	-	CASPGRGPLRETQYF	TGTGCCAGCCCGGGGAGGGGTCCCCTTCGGGAGACCCAGTACTTC
14	TRBV4-3	-	TRBJ1-4	-	CASSQDLQFEKLFF	TGCGCCAGCAGCCAAGATTTACAGTTCGAAAAACTGTTTTTT
12	TRBV12-3/TRBV12-4	few	TRBJ2-1	-	CASSPSSEREFF	TGTGCCAGCAGCCCAAGCTCCGAGCGGGAGTTCTTC
13	TRBV28	-	TRBJ2-7	-	CACKAGSVYEQYF	TGTGCCTGCAAGGCGGGTAGCGTTTACGAGCAGTACTTC
18	TRBV5-1	-	TRBJ2-3	TRBD2	CASSLAESSGKFADTQYF	TGCGCCAGCAGCTTGGCCGAGTCTAGCGGGAAGTTCGCAGATACGCAGTATTTT
17	TRBV24-1	few	TRBJ2-6	-	CATSPSAQGLGANVLTF	TGTGCCACCAGTCCCTCGGCACAGGGACTCGGGGCCAACGTCCTGACTTTC
13	TRBV3-1	-	TRBJ2-7	TRBD2	CASSQMLAGEQYF	TGTGCCAGCAGCCAGATGCTAGCGGGCGAGCAGTACTTC
16	TRBV30	-	TRBJ2-2	-	CAWSVSYSGHTGELFF	TGTGCCTGGAGTGTAAGTTATAGCGGCCACACCGGGGAGCTGTTTTTT
13	TRBV12-3/TRBV12-4	few	TRBJ1-1	-	CASSTNLGTEAFF	TGTGCCAGCAGTACTAACCTTGGGACTGAAGCTTTCTTT
15	TRBV3-1	-	TRBJ2-1	-	CASSRQRASYNEQFF	TGTGCCAGCAGCCGACAGAGGGCCTCCTACAATGAGCAGTTCTTC
15	TRBV7-9	few	TRBJ2-1	-	CASSLAGFYGNEQFF	TGTGCCAGCAGCTTAGCGGGGTTTTATGGTAATGAGCAGTTCTTC
15	TRBV7-9	-	TRBJ1-5	TRBD1	CASSDSTGHNQPQHF	TGTGCCAGCAGCGATTCGACAGGGCACAATCAGCCCCAGCATTTT
17	TRBV28	-	TRBJ2-1	TRBD1	CASSLWRGTGDPYEQFF	TGTGCCAGCAGTTTATGGAGGGGGACAGGGGACCCATACGAGCAGTTCTTC
15	TRBV3-1	-	TRBJ1-6	TRBD1	CASSEGGQYNSPLHF	TGTGCCAGCAGCGAAGGGGGACAGTATAATTCACCCCTCCACTTT
15	TRBV4-1	-	TRBJ1-2	-	CASSQDGGGWSGYTF	TGCGCCAGCAGCCAAGACGGTGGGGGGTGGTCTGGCTACACCTTC
16	TRBV5-1	few	TRBJ2-3	TRBD2	CASTLSLAGFTDTQYF	TGCGCCAGCACTCTTTCACTAGCGGGATTCACTGATACGCAGTATTTT
15	TRBV5-6	-	TRBJ2-3	-	CASSFFGSRTDTQYF	TGTGCCAGCAGCTTTTTTGGTTCCCGCACAGATACGCAGTATTTT
14	TRBV5-1	few	TRBJ2-3	-	CASSLANGPDTQYF	TGCGCCAGCAGCTTGGCCAACGGCCCAGATACGCAGTATTTT
16	TRBV6-5	-	TRBJ2-7	TRBD2	CASSYTSSGGSGEQYF	TGTGCCAGCAGTTACACGTCTAGCGGGGGGTCTGGCGAGCAGTACTTC
16	TRBV27	few	TRBJ1-2	TRBD1	CASTTGTVGNQDGYTF	TGTGCCAGCACCACCGGGACAGTGGGAAATCAGGATGGCTACACCTTC
11	TRBV28	-	TRBJ2-7	-	CASSWTGEQYF	TGTGCCAGCAGTTGGACGGGCGAGCAGTACTTC
16	TRBV20-1	few	TRBJ2-3	TRBD2	CSASAGGQPSTDTQYF	TGCAGTGCTAGTGCGGGGGGCCAACCTAGCACAGATACGCAGTATTTT
14	TRBV6-2/TRBV6-3	many	TRBJ2-5	TRBD2	CATFWRENGETQYF	TGTGCCACCTTCTGGCGGGAGAACGGGGAGACCCAGTACTTC
18	TRBV28	once	TRBJ2-3	-	CASSYPSEREGGTDTQYF	TGTGCCAGCAGTTACCCCTCTGAGCGGGAAGGGGGGACAGATACGCAGTATTTT
15	TRBV10-3	once	TRBJ2-3	TRBD2	CATRGSGAVGDTQYF	TGTGCCACCAGAGGGAGCGGGGCCGTCGGAGATACGCAGTATTTT
16	TRBV5-1	-	TRBJ1-2	TRBD1	CASSWQGAPPGDGYTF	TGCGCCAGCAGCTGGCAGGGGGCGCCGCCGGGAGATGGCTACACCTTC
14	TRBV20-1	-	TRBJ2-5	TRBD1	CSARGIGGWETQYF	TGCAGTGCTAGAGGGATAGGGGGCTGGGAGACCCAGTACTTC
16	TRBV5-5	-	TRBJ2-6	-	CASTRLDISGANVLTF	TGTGCCAGCACGCGGCTCGACATCTCTGGGGCCAACGTCCTGACTTTC
17	TRBV27	-	TRBJ2-6	TRBD2	CASSYIAGGPGANVLTF	TGTGCCAGCAGTTACATAGCGGGGGGGCCGGGGGCCAACGTCCTGACTTTC
13	TRBV11-3	few	TRBJ2-5	-	CASSLNLRETQYF	TGTGCCAGCAGCTTAAACCTCCGGGAGACCCAGTACTTC
18	TRBV5-1	-	TRBJ2-1	TRBD2	CASSLDLAGGSRYNEQFF	TGCGCCAGCAGCTTGGATCTAGCGGGGGGGTCGAGGTACAATGAGCAGTTCTTC
17	TRBV7-9	few	TRBJ1-2	TRBD1	CASSLPGTGTLDYGYTF	TGTGCCAGCAGCTTACCTGGGACAGGGACCCTTGACTATGGCTACACCTTC
13	TRBV15	few	TRBJ1-1	-	CATSREWNTEAFF	TGTGCCACCAGCAGAGAATGGAACACTGAAGCTTTCTTT
14	TRBV4-1	-	TRBJ2-3	-	CASSLRDGTDTQYF	TGCGCCAGCAGCCTTCGGGACGGCACAGATACGCAGTATTTT
14	TRBV4-1	many	TRBJ2-1	-	CASSQEGSYNEQFF	TGCGCCAGCAGCCAAGAGGGGTCCTACAATGAGCAGTTCTTC
13	TRBV20-1	few	TRBJ2-1	-	CSAIAAGYNEQFF	TGCAGTGCTATAGCCGCGGGCTACAATGAGCAGTTCTTC
15	TRBV20-1	-	TRBJ2-3	-	CSARDWGVSTDTQYF	TGCAGTGCTAGAGATTGGGGCGTTAGCACAGATACGCAGTATTTT
20	TRBV4-2	-	TRBJ2-1	TRBD2	CASSQALGLAGSRSYNEQFF	TGTGCCAGCAGCCAAGCCCTGGGACTAGCGGGATCGCGCTCCTACAATGAGCAGTTCTTC
13	TRBV20-1	-	TRBJ1-2	-	CSARNRETYGYTF	TGCAGTGCTAGAAACAGGGAAACCTATGGCTACACCTTC
11	TRBV2	-	TRBJ2-7	-	CASSGPSGQYF	TGTGCCAGCAGCGGGCCCAGCGGGCAGTACTTC
13	TRBV20-1	many	TRBJ2-7	TRBD2	CSAERGVTYEQYF	TGCAGTGCTGAACGGGGGGTTACCTACGAGCAGTACTTC
16	TRBV9	-	TRBJ2-1	TRBD2	CASSAGLAGGRDEQFF	TGTGCCAGCAGCGCCGGACTAGCGGGGGGCCGGGATGAGCAGTTCTTC
13	TRBV24-1	few	TRBJ2-1	TRBD1	CATSDYRGYEQFF	TGTGCCACCAGTGATTACAGGGGCTATGAGCAGTTCTTC
14	TRBV12-5	-	TRBJ2-7	-	CASGSTPVAYEQYF	TGTGCTAGTGGCTCAACCCCGGTGGCCTACGAGCAGTACTTC
14	TRBV29-1	-	TRBJ2-2	TRBD2	CSAEKRGASGGLFF	TGCAGTGCGGAGAAGCGGGGGGCGTCGGGGGGGCTGTTTTTT
14	TRBV18	-	TRBJ1-1	-	CASSPSLGNTEAFF	TGTGCCAGCTCACCGTCCCTGGGGAACACTGAAGCTTTCTTT
14	TRBV11-2	-	TRBJ2-7	-	CASSRGRGIYEQYF	TGTGCCTCTAGCCGGGGGCGGGGAATCTACGAGCAGTACTTC
14	TRBV28	-	TRBJ2-1	TRBD2	CASSTPGRVDEQFF	TGTGCCAGCAGTACGCCCGGGAGGGTGGATGAGCAGTTCTTC
12	TRBV7-9	many	TRBJ1-1	-	CASSRQNTEAFF	TGTGCCAGCAGCCGACAGAACACTGAAGCTTTCTTT
13	TRBV20-1	-	TRBJ2-1	-	CSAHPGPRNERFF	TGCAGTGCTCATCCGGGCCCTCGCAATGAGCGGTTCTTC
14	TRBV30	-	TRBJ2-1	TRBD1	CAWALGQGANEQFF	TGTGCCTGGGCCCTCGGACAGGGGGCGAATGAGCAGTTCTTC